The 25 T cell receptor beta chains in this list originate from one sample, sequenced in a study of blood T cell repertoires in COVID-19. The assay was immunoSEQ multiplex PCR, and TCRdb's table has in-frame clones only and misses some. The top ten clones hold around 8.1% of a sample with under 250,000 clones, 80% to 90% of them seen once. Source material: peripheral blood. The receptors stem from a man in his forties with active or convalescent COVID-19.

V gene TRBV25-1 combines with J gene TRBJ1-3; 7 bases agree with TRBD1. The CDR3 is 15 residues long. CDR1 and CDR2 (germline): MGHDK, SYGVNS. The trim removed 2 bases at V and 2 bases at J, leaving 3 bases unmatched. As DNA, the CDR3 is TGTGCCAGCAGTGAAGCCGGGACAGCTGGAAACACCATATATTTT. Translation gives CASSEAGTAGNTIYF.

V usage is TRBV11-3 and J usage is TRBJ2-1; 7 bases line up with TRBD2. This CDR3 spans 17 amino acids. Germline CDR1 is SGHNT and CDR2 is YENEEA. V was clipped by 0 bases and J by 0 bases; unmatched bases: 5. The CDR3 DNA reads TGTGCCAGCAGCTTAGACCTAGCGGCAAACTCCTACAATGAGCAGTTCTTC. This gives the protein CASSLDLAANSYNEQFF.

This chain links TRBV6-5 with TRBJ1-5; D might be TRBD1 (5 bases). V dropped 4 bases and J dropped 0 bases, with 13 bases sitting between them. The CDR3 length is 16 residues. Germline assignment: CDR1 MNHEY and CDR2 SVGAGI. Here the CDR3 reads CASSSPGGHSNQPQHF. In DNA form, the CDR3 reads TGTGCCAGCAGTTCGCCGGGGGGTCATAGCAATCAGCCCCAGCATTTT.

The chain couples TRBV7-9 to TRBJ1-2; D not certain. The V gene lost 5 bases and the J gene lost 7 bases, with 11 bases spanning the gap. The CDR3 loop spans 12 amino acids. Germline V CDR1 and CDR2: SEHNR, FQNEAQ (reference sequence). The CDR3 region is CASSPDSSGYTF. Written as DNA, the CDR3 is TGTGCCAGCAGCCCCGATAGTAGTGGCTACACCTTC.

This chain links TRBV7-8 with TRBJ1-5; TRBD1 agrees at 10 bases. The germline V gene has CDR1 SGHVS and CDR2 FQNEAQ. CDR3 length equals 15 residues. The V gene end was trimmed by 5 bases and the J gene end by 6 bases; junction bases not matched to a gene: 7. CDR3 residues: CASSADRGPGQPQHF. CDR3 bases: TGTGCCAGCAGCGCCGACAGGGGGCCGGGTCAGCCCCAGCATTTT. The entire variable domain, with the rest obtained from reference TRBV7-8 and TRBJ1-5, is as follows: GAGVSQSPRYKVAKRGQDVALRCDPISGHVSLFWYQQALGQGPEFLTYFQNEAQLDKSGLPSDRFFAERPEGSVSTLKIQRTQQEDSAVYLCASSADRGPGQPQHFGDGTRLSIL.

The chain combines TRBV7-6 with TRBJ1-2; 10 positions match TRBD1. Germline V gene sequence: CDR1 SGHVS, CDR2 FNYEAQ. This CDR3 is built from 16 residues. V lost 1 base and J lost 8; bases outside the gene matches: 10. The DNA for the CDR3 is TGTGCCAGCAGCTTAGGCCAATCCGGGACAGGGGACGGCTACACCTTC. It codes for CASSLGQSGTGDGYTF.

The chain is built from TRBV5-5 and TRBJ1-5; TRBD1 might be the D (5 bases). V dropped 0 bases and J dropped 5 bases, with 9 bases sitting between them. The CDR3 runs to 14 residues. Germline CDR1 SGHKS, CDR2 YYEKEE (reference sequence). CDR3 nucleotides: TGTGCCAGCAGCTTGGGGCAGGGCTATCAGCCCCAGCATTTT. It translates to CASSLGQGYQPQHF.

V gene TRBV5-4 combines with J gene TRBJ1-2; weak D call: TRBD1 (6 bases). The CDR3 is 14 residues long. CDR1 and CDR2 (germline): SGHNT, YYREEE (reference sequence). V lost 3 bases and J lost 5, with 14 bases in between. DNA for the CDR3: TGTGCCAGCAGCTCATTCCGGGACAATTATGGCTACACCTTC. As protein: CASSSFRDNYGYTF.

V and J are TRBV25-1 and TRBJ1-2; a weak D match, TRBD1 (6 bases). The CDR3 length is 17 residues. Germline-derived CDR1 and CDR2 are MGHDK and SYGVNS. Trimming cost V 2 bases and J 4 bases, with 20 bases left between them. DNA of the CDR3: TGTGCCAGCAGTGAAGGGGGGGCCGGAAGACAGGCCTATGGCTACACCTTC. It translates to CASSEGGAGRQAYGYTF.

This rearrangement joins TRBV7-2 to TRBJ2-7, with D possibly TRBD2 on 5 matching bases. The germline V gene has CDR1 SGHTA and CDR2 FQGNSA. The V end lost 1 base, the J end lost 6 bases, and 10 bases lay between the germline ends. CDR3 length equals 13 residues. The CDR3 bases are TGTGCCAGCAGCTTAGGGACTTTACGCGAGCAGTACTTC. Translated: CASSLGTLREQYF.

CDR3 loop: CSVSLLQGQETQYF. CDR3 coding DNA: TGCAGCGTTTCACTTCTACAGGGCCAAGAGACCCAGTACTTC. The chain is built from TRBV29-1 and TRBJ2-5, with TRBD1 as a possible D gene (6 bases). V was trimmed by 5 bases and J by 1 base, leaving 14 bases between them. The CDR3 sequence is 14 residues long. The V gene's germline CDR1 is SQVTM and CDR2 ANQGSEA.

V gene TRBV9 combines with J gene TRBJ2-7; possible D gene TRBD1, 6 bases. Trimming stripped 4 bases from V and 3 bases from J, with 20 bases between. CDR3 size: 16 residues. The V gene's germline CDR1 is SGDLS and CDR2 YYNGEE. This CDR3 is CASSIDPSGRGYEQYF. In DNA form, the CDR3 reads TGTGCCAGCAGCATCGACCCGTCTGGCAGGGGCTACGAGCAGTACTTC.

V gene TRBV11-2 combines with J gene TRBJ2-1, with D possibly matching TRBD2 (5 bases). Germline V CDR1 and CDR2: SGHAT, FQNNGV. The CDR3 runs 15 residues. V dropped 2 bases and J dropped 7 bases, with 15 bases sitting between them. CDR3 in amino acids: CASSLTAASPNEQFF. The CDR3 DNA is TGTGCCAGCAGCTTAACAGCGGCGAGCCCGAATGAGCAGTTCTTC. Looking up the rest from reference TRBV11-2 and TRBJ2-1 gives the full variable domain: EAGVAQSPRYKIIEKRQSVAFWCNPISGHATLYWYQQILGQGPKLLIQFQNNGVVDDSQLPKDRFSAERLKGVDSTLKIQPAKLEDSAVYLCASSLTAASPNEQFFGPGTRLTVL.

The V gene is TRBV19, the J gene TRBJ2-7; maybe TRBD1 (6 bases). The CDR3 is made up of 22 amino acids. The V gene's germline CDR1 is LNHDA and CDR2 SQIVND (reference sequence). The V end lost 3 bases, the J end lost 0 bases, and 33 bases lay between the germline ends. The CDR3 region has the DNA TGTGCCAGTAGTATCAGGGGCGTACAGGGTCAATTCCATTTCCTACCCTCCTACGAGCAGTACTTC. Its protein is CASSIRGVQGQFHFLPSYEQYF.

V is TRBV6-5 and J is TRBJ2-1, with no clear D. The germline CDR1 and CDR2 sequences are MNHEY and SVGAGI. V dropped 4 bases and J dropped 3 bases, with 16 bases sitting between them. The CDR3 is 16 amino acids. For the CDR3, the DNA is TGTGCCAGCAGTTTGCACCGACTTTCCCTCTACAATGAGCAGTTCTTC. Its translation is CASSLHRLSLYNEQFF.

The chain employs TRBV6-5 and TRBJ1-2; 7 bases are shared with TRBD1. The V segment lost 2 bases and the J segment 6 bases; nucleotides outside the gene matches: 9. The germline CDR1 and CDR2 sequences are MNHEY and SVGAGI. The CDR3 extends over 15 amino acids. CDR3 amino acids: CASSYEGAGVHGYTF. Here the CDR3 DNA reads TGTGCCAGCAGTTACGAGGGGGCTGGAGTACATGGCTACACCTTC.

This CDR3 is CASSPIGTGGFNSPLHF. For the CDR3, the DNA is TGTGCCAGCAGTCCAATAGGGACAGGGGGCTTCAATTCACCCCTCCACTTT. This chain joins TRBV6-6 and TRBJ1-6, with 12 nucleotides matching TRBD1. Germline V gives CDR1 MNHNY, CDR2 SVGAGI (reference sequence). The CDR3 totals 17 residues. Trimming cost V 5 bases and J 7 bases; bases outside gene matches: 9.

The J gene is TRBJ2-1, the V gene TRBV4-2; D gene ambiguous. The CDR3 is made up of 14 amino acids. Germline loops: CDR1 LGHNA, CDR2 YNFKEQ. Trimming cost V 4 bases and J 6 bases, with 13 bases left between them. The CDR3 protein is CASSPRRDSNEQFF. DNA of the CDR3: TGTGCCAGCAGCCCGCGGCGAGATAGCAATGAGCAGTTCTTC.

This clone was seen more than once but under ten times. At the DNA level, this CDR3 is encoded by other sequences in the same sample as well. The rearrangement links TRBV6-1 to TRBJ1-5; 8 nucleotides agree with TRBD1. The length of the CDR3 is 15 residues. V shed 3 bases and J 7 bases; nucleotides not matched to a gene: 8. Germline-derived CDR1 and CDR2 are MNHNS and SASEGT. The CDR3 bases are TGTGCCAGCAGTGACCCCGGACAGGGTAACCAGCCCCAGCATTTT. Its translation is CASSDPGQGNQPQHF.

The chain employs TRBV11-2 and TRBJ1-5; D is perhaps TRBD1 (6 bases). Germline values: CDR1 SGHAT, CDR2 FQNNGV. Deletions cut 2 bases from V and 5 bases from J, with 10 bases between. The CDR3 covers 14 residues. CDR3 DNA sequence: TGTGCCAGCAGCTTACACAGGGCAGATCAGCCCCAGCATTTT. It is translated as CASSLHRADQPQHF.

The V call is TRBV7-9, the J call TRBJ1-2; 7 positions agree with TRBD1. The CDR3 loop spans 13 amino acids. Germline V gene sequence: CDR1 SEHNR, CDR2 FQNEAQ (reference sequence). Trimming cost V 7 bases and J 4 bases; bases outside gene matches: 6. The CDR3: CASNQGDSYGYTF. DNA for the CDR3: TGTGCCAGCAATCAGGGGGACAGCTATGGCTACACCTTC.

The rearrangement uses TRBV19 and TRBJ2-1, with TRBD2 matching over 10 bases. Germline assignment: CDR1 LNHDA and CDR2 SQIVND (reference sequence). This CDR3 spans 15 amino acids. J lost 7 bases, V lost 7 bases, and 10 bases had no gene match. CDR3 protein: CASKISLAGRNEQFF. In DNA, the CDR3 is TGTGCCAGTAAAATCTCACTAGCGGGAAGGAATGAGCAGTTCTTC. The full variable domain, its missing parts supplied by reference TRBV19 and TRBJ2-1, is DGGITQSPKYLFRKEGQNVTLSCEQNLNHDAMYWYRQDPGQGLRLIYYSQIVNDFQKGDIAEGYSVSREKKESFPLTVTSAQKNPTAFYLCASKISLAGRNEQFFGPGTRLTVL.

This sequence joins TRBV9 and TRBJ2-2; 9 bases agree with TRBD2. This CDR3 contains 18 residues. Germline CDR1 and CDR2: SGDLS and YYNGEE. V shed 2 bases, J shed 4 bases, and the junction held 12 bases outside the gene matches. CDR3 region: CASSVGLSGGSGTGELFF. Here the CDR3 DNA reads TGTGCCAGCAGCGTGGGCTTGAGCGGGGGGTCGGGCACCGGGGAGCTGTTTTTT.

This sequence joins TRBV4-1 and TRBJ2-7; 7 nucleotides agree with TRBD1. The V segment lost 3 bases and the J segment 2 bases; nucleotides outside the gene matches: 7. The CDR3 runs to 15 residues. The germline V gene has CDR1 MGHRA and CDR2 YSYEKL. Here the CDR3 DNA reads TGCGCCAGCAGCCATGGGACAGAGAGAGCCTACGAGCAGTACTTC. Amino acid sequence: CASSHGTERAYEQYF.

On this clone itself: Its ends do not fully match the called genes, so a read error is possible. The gene calls are TRBV18 and TRBJ2-1; 8 bases are a match to TRBD2. CDR1 and CDR2 (germline): KGHSH, LQKENI. CDR3 size: 19 residues. CDR3 region: CANSPRSGSGTPNYNEQFF. In nucleotides, the CDR3 is TGTGCCAACTCACCACGGTCGGGTAGCGGGACACCAAACTACAATGAGCAGTTCTTC. The whole variable domain, filled in from reference TRBV18 and TRBJ2-1, reads NAGVMQNPRHLVRRRGQEARLRCSPMKGHSHVYWYRQLPEEGLKFMVYLQKENIIDESGMPKERFSAEFPKEGPSILRIQQVVRGDSAAYFCANSPRSGSGTPNYNEQFFGPGTRLTVL.